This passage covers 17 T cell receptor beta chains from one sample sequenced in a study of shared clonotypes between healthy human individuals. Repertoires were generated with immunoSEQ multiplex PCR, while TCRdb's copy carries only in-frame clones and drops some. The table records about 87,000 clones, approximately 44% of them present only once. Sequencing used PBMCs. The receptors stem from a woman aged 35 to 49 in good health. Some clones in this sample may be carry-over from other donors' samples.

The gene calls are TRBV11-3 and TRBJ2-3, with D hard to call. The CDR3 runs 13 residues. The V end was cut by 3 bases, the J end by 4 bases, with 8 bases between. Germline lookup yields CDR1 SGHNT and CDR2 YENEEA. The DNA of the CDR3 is TGTGCCAGCAGCTTTACCCAGGCAGATACGCAGTATTTT. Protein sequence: CASSFTQADTQYF.

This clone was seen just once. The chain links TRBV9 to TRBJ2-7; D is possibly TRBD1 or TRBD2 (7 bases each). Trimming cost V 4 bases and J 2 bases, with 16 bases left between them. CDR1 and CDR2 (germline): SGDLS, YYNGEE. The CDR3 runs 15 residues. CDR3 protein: CASSPQGGGTYEQYF. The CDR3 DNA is TGTGCCAGCAGCCCTCAGGGGGGAGGGACCTACGAGCAGTACTTC.

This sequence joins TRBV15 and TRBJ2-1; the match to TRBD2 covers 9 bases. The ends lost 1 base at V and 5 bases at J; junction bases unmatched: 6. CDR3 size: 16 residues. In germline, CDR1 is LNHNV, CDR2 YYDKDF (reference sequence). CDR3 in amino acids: CATSRAPSGTDNEQFF. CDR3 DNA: TGTGCCACCAGCAGAGCTCCTAGCGGGACGGACAATGAGCAGTTCTTC.

As DNA, the CDR3 is TGTGCCAGCAGCTTGCAGGGCGAGCAGTACTTC. Protein: CASSLQGEQYF. The gene calls are TRBV7-2 and TRBJ2-7; possible D gene TRBD1, 5 bases. Trimming cost V 3 bases and J 6 bases, with 6 bases left between them. Germline V gives CDR1 SGHTA, CDR2 FQGNSA. The CDR3 has 11 amino acids.

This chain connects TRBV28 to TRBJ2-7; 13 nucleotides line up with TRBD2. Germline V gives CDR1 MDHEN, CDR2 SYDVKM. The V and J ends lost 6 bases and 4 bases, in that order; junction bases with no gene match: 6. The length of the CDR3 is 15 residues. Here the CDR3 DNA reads TGTGCCAGCAGGCCGGGGACTAGCGGGACGTACGAGCAGTACTTC. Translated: CASRPGTSGTYEQYF. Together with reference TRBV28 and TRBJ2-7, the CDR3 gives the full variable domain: DVKVTQSSRYLVKRTGEKVFLECVQDMDHENMFWYRQDPGLGLRLIYFSYDVKMKEKGDIPEGYSVSREKKERFSLILESASTNQTSMYLCASRPGTSGTYEQYFGPGTRLTVT.

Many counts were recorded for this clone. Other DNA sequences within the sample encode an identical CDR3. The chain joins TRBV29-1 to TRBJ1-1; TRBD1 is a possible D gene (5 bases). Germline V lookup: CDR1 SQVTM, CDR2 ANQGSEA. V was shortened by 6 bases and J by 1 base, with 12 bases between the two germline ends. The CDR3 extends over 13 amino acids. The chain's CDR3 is CSVDDDRNTEAFF. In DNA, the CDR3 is TGCAGCGTGGACGACGACAGGAACACTGAAGCTTTCTTT.

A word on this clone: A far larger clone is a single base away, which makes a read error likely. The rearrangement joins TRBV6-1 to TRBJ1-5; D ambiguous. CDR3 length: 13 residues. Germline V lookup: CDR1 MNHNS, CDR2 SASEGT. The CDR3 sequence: CAGSEESKQPQHF. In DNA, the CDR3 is TGTGCCGGCAGTGAAGAGAGTAAGCAGCCCCAGCATTTT.

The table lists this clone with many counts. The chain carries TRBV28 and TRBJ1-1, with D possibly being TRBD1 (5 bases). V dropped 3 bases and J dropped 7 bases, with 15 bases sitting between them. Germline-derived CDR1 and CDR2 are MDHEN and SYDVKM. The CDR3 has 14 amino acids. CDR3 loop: CASSFARVTDEAFF. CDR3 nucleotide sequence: TGTGCCAGCAGTTTCGCCAGGGTTACGGATGAAGCTTTCTTT. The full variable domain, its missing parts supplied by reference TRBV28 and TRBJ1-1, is DVKVTQSSRYLVKRTGEKVFLECVQDMDHENMFWYRQDPGLGLRLIYFSYDVKMKEKGDIPEGYSVSREKKERFSLILESASTNQTSMYLCASSFARVTDEAFFGQGTRLTVV.

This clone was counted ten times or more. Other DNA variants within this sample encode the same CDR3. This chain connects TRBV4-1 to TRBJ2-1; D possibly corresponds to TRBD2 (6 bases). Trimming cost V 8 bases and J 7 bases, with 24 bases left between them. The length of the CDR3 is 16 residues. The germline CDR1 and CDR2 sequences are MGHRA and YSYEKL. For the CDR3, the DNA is TGCGCCAGCGGTGAAAGGGGAGGCGCACGGTGGAATGAGCAGTTCTTC. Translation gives CASGERGGARWNEQFF.

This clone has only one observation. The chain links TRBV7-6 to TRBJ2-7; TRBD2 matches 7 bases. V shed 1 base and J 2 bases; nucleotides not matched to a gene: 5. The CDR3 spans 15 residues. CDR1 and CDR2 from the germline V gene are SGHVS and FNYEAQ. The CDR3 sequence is CASSLGSGGTYEQYF. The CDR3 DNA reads TGTGCCAGCAGCTTAGGGTCGGGAGGCACCTACGAGCAGTACTTC.

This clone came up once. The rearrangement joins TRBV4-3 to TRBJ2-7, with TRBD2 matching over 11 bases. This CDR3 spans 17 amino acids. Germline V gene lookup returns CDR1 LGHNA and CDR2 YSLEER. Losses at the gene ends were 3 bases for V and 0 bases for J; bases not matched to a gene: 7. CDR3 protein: CASSQVGTSGHSYEQYF. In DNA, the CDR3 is TGCGCCAGCAGCCAGGTCGGGACTAGCGGACACTCCTACGAGCAGTACTTC.

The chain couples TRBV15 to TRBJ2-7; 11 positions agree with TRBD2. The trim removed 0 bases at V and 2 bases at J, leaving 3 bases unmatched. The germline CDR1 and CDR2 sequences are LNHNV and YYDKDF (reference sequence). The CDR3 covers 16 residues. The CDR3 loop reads CATSREGLADTYEQYF. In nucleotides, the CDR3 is TGTGCCACCAGCAGAGAGGGACTAGCGGACACCTACGAGCAGTACTTC.

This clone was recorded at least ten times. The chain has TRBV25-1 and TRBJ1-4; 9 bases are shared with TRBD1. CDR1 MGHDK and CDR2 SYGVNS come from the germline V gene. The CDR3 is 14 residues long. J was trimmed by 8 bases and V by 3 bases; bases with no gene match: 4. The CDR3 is CASSEGQGREKLFF. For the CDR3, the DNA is TGTGCCAGCAGTGAGGGACAGGGACGGGAAAAACTGTTTTTT.

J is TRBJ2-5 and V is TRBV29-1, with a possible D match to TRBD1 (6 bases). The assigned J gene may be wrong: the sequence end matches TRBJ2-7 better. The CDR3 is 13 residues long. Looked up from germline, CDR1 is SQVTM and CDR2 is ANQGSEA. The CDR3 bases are TGCAGCGCCAAGAGAACAGGGTCCTACGAGCAGTACTTC. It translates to CSAKRTGSYEQYF.

The CDR3: CASNPAGEWETQYF. CDR3 coding DNA: TGTGCCAGCAATCCAGCGGGAGAGTGGGAGACCCAGTACTTC. The V call is TRBV9, the J call TRBJ2-5, with 8 bases matching TRBD2. This CDR3 is 14 amino acids long. Germline V gene sequence: CDR1 SGDLS, CDR2 YYNGEE. After removal of 6 bases from V and 5 bases from J, the junction contained 9 bases not matched to a gene.

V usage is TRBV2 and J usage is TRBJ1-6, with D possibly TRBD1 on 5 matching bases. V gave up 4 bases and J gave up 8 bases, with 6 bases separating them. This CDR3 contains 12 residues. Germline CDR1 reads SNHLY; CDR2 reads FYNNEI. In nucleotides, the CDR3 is TGTGCCAGCAGTGTGGGGGATTCACCCCTCCACTTT. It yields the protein CASSVGDSPLHF.

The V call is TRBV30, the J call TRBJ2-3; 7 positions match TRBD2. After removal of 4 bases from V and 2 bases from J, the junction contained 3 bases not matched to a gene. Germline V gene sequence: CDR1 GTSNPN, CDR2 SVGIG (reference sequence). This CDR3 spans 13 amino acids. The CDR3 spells CAWTSGDTDTQYF. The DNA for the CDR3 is TGTGCCTGGACTAGCGGAGACACAGATACGCAGTATTTT.